The rows below give T cell receptor beta chains drawn from one sample of a study of blood T cell repertoires in COVID-19. Here immunoSEQ multiplex PCR was the method, and the copy in TCRdb shows in-frame clones only, minus some. The data show fewer than 450,000 clones, under 95% seen once. The specimen was peripheral blood. Receptor source: a woman aged 18 to 35 who had recovered from COVID-19. The CDR3 runs from the conserved cysteine through the conserved F or W. The D gene is left open where the match is weak. Some rows mark clone size as missing; the rest say once, few, many or name a class of expanded clone.

TRBV19	TRBJ1-1	.	.	TGTGCCAGTAGTATAGTCGGGGAGGCTACTGTCACTGAAGCTTTCTTT	CASSIVGEATVTEAFF
TRBV11-3	TRBJ1-3	.	.	TGTGCCAGCAGCTCCCACAGTACCTCTGGAAACACCATATATTTT	CASSSHSTSGNTIYF
TRBV2	TRBJ2-1	.	.	TGTGCCAGCAGGCCCGGAGAACAACTTGGTGGTGAGCAGTTCTTC	CASRPGEQLGGEQFF
TRBV30	TRBJ2-4	once	TRBD2	TGTGCCTGGTCTAGCGGGAGAGGGGCCAAAAACATTCAGTACTTC	CAWSSGRGAKNIQYF
TRBV5-8	TRBJ2-6	once	TRBD1	TGTGCCAGCAGCTTGCGGGACAGCCTCTCTGGGGCCAACGTCCTGACTTTC	CASSLRDSLSGANVLTF
TRBV27	TRBJ2-3	.	TRBD2	TGTGCCAGCAGTTTATCCCCAAGACTAGCGGCCAGGGATACGCAGTATTTT	CASSLSPRLAARDTQYF
TRBV6-1	TRBJ1-5	.	.	TGTGCCAGCAGTGACCCAGGCGGTACGGGGGGCAGTTTTCAGCCCCAGCATTTT	CASSDPGGTGGSFQPQHF
TRBV9	TRBJ2-5	.	TRBD1	TGTGCCAGCAGCGTAGCCCGAGGGGGCAAGGAGACCCAGTACTTC	CASSVARGGKETQYF
TRBV11-3	TRBJ2-2	.	TRBD2	TGTGCCAGCAGCTTTCCGGGACTAGCGGGCTTCAACACCGGGGAGCTGTTTTTT	CASSFPGLAGFNTGELFF
TRBV5-1	TRBJ1-1	.	.	TGCGCCAGCAGCAAAACTCAGCGTGAAGCTTTCTTT	CASSKTQREAFF